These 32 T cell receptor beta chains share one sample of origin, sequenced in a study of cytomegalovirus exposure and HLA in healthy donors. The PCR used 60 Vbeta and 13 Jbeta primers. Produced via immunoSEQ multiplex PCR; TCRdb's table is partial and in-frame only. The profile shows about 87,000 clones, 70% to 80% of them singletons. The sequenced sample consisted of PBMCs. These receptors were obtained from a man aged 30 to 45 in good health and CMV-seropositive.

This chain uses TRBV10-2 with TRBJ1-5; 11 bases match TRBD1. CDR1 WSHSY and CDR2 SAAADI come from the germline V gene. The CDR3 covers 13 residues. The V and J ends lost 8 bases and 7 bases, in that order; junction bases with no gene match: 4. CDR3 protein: CASWDRGNQPQHF. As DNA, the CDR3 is TGCGCCAGCTGGGACAGGGGGAACCAGCCCCAGCATTTT.

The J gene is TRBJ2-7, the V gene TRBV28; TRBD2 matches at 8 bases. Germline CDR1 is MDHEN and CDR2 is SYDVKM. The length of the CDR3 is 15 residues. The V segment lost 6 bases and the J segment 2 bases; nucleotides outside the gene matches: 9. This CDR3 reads CASRNEREGAYEQYF. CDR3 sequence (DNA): TGTGCCAGCAGAAATGAACGGGAGGGAGCCTACGAGCAGTACTTC.

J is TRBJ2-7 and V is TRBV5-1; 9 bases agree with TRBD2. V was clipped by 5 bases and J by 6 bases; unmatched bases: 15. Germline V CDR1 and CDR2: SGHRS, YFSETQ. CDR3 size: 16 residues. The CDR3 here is CASSSAGGLAPREQYF. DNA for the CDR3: TGCGCCAGCAGTTCGGCCGGGGGACTAGCTCCTCGCGAGCAGTACTTC.

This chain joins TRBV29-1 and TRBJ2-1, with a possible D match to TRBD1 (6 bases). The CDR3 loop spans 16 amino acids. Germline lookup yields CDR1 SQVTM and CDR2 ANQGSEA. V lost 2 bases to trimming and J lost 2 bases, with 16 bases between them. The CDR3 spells CSVERQRTAAYNEQFF. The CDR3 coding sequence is TGCAGCGTTGAAAGGCAAAGGACAGCAGCCTACAATGAGCAGTTCTTC.

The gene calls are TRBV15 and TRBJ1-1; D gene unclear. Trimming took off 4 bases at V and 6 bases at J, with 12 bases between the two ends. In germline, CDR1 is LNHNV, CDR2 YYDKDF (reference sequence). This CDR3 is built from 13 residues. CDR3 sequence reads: CATSTHGRAEAFF. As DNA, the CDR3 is TGTGCCACCAGCACTCATGGGAGGGCTGAAGCTTTCTTT.

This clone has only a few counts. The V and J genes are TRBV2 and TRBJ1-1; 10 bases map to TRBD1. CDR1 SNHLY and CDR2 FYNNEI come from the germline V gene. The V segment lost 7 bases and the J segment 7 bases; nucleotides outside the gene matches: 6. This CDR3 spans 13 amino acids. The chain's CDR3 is CASTTGGFGEAFF. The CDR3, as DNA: TGTGCCAGCACGACAGGGGGCTTTGGTGAAGCTTTCTTT.

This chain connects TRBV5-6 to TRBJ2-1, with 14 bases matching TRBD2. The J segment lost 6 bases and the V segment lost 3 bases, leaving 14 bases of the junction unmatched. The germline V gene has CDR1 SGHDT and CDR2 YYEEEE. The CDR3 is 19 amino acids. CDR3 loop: CASSYLTPGTSGSRNEQFF. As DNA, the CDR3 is TGTGCCAGCAGCTATCTTACCCCCGGGACTAGCGGGAGTCGCAATGAGCAGTTCTTC.

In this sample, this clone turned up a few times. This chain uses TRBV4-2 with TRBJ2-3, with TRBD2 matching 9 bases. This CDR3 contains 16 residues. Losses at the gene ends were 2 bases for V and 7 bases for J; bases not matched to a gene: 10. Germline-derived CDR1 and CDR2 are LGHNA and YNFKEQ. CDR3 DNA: TGTGCCAGCAGCCAACAGAGTAGCGGGAGTTCATATACGCAGTATTTT. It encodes CASSQQSSGSSYTQYF.

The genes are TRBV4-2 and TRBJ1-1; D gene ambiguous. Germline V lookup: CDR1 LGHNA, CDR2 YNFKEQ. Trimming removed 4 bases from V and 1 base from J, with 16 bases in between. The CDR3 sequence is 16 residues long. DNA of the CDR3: TGTGCCAGCAGCCCTGTCGTGGGGAGGGCGAACACTGAAGCTTTCTTT. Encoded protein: CASSPVVGRANTEAFF.

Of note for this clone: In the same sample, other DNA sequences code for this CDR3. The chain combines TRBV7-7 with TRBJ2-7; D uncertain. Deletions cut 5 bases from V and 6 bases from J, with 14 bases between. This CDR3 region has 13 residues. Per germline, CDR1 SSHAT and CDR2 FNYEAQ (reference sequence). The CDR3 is CASSVTTKAEQYF. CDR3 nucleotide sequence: TGTGCCAGCAGCGTCACTACCAAGGCCGAGCAGTACTTC.

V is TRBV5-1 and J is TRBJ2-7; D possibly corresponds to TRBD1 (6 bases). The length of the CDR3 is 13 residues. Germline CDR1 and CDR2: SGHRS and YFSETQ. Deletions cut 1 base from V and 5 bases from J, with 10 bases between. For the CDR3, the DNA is TGCGCCAGCAGCTTGCAGGGGATACACGAGCAGTACTTC. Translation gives CASSLQGIHEQYF.

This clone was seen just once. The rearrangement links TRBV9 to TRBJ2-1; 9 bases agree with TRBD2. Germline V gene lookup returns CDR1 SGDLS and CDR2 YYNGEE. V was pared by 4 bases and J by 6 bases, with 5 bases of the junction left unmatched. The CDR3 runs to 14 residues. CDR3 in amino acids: CASSPLAGSNEQFF. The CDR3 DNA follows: TGTGCCAGCAGCCCGCTAGCGGGATCCAATGAGCAGTTCTTC.

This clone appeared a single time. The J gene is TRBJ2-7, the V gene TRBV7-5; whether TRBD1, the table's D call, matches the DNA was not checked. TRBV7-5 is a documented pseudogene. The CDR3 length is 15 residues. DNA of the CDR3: TGTGCCAGAAGCTTATTCCGGGACAGCCCCTACGAGCAGTACTTC. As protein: CARSLFRDSPYEQYF.

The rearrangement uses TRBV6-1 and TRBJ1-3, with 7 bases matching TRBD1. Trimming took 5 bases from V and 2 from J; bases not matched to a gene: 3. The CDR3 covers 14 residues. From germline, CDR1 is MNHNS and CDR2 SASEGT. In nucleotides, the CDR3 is TGTGCCAGCAGTTCCGACAGGGCTGGAAACACCATATATTTT. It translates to CASSSDRAGNTIYF.

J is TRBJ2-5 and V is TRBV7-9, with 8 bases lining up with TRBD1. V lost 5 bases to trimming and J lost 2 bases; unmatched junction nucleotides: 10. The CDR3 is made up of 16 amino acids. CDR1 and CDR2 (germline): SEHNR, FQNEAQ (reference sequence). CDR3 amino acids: CASSPTRQGTQETQYF. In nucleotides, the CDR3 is TGTGCCAGCAGCCCTACCCGACAGGGGACTCAAGAGACCCAGTACTTC.

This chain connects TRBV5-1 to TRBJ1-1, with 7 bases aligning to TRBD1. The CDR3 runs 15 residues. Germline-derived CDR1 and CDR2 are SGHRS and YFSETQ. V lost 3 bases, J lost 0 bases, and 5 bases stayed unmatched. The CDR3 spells CASSSTGDLNTEAFF. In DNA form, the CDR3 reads TGCGCCAGCAGCTCAACAGGGGACTTGAACACTGAAGCTTTCTTT.

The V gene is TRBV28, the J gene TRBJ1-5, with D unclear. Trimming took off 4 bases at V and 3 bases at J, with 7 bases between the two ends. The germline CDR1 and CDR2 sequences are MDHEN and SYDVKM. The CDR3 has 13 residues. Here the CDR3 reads CASSSPSNQPQHF. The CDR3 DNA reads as TGTGCCAGCAGTTCTCCGTCCAATCAGCCCCAGCATTTT.

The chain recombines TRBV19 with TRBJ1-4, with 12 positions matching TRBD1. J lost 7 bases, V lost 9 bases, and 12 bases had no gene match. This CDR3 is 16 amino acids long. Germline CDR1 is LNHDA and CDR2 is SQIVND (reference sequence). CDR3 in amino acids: CASQPPRDRGREKLFF. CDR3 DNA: TGTGCCAGCCAACCCCCCCGGGACAGGGGGCGTGAAAAACTGTTTTTT.

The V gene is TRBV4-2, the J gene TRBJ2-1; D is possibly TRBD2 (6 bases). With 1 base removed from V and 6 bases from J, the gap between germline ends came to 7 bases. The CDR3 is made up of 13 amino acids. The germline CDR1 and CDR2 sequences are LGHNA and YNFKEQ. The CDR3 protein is CASSQGAGNEQFF. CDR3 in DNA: TGTGCCAGCAGCCAAGGAGCGGGCAATGAGCAGTTCTTC.

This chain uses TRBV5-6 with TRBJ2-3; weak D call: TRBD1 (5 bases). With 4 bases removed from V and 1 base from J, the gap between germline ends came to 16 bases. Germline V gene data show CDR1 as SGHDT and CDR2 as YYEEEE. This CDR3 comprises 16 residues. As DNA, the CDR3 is TGTGCCAGCAGCCCCACGGTTCAGGGTGGCACAGATACGCAGTATTTT. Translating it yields CASSPTVQGGTDTQYF.

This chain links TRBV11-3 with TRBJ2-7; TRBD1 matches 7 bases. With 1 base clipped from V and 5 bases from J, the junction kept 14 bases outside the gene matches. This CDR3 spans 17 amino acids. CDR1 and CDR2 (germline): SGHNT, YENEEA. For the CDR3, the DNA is TGTGCCAGCAGCTTAGGGTATGCGCGGGCTCAGGGGGACGAGCAGTACTTC. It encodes CASSLGYARAQGDEQYF.

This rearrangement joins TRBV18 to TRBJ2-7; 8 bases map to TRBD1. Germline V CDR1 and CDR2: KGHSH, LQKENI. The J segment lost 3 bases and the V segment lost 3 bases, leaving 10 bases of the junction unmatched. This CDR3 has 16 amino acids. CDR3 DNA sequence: TGTGCCAGCTCACCCCTTGGACAGGGCCCATTCTACGAGCAGTACTTC. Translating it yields CASSPLGQGPFYEQYF.

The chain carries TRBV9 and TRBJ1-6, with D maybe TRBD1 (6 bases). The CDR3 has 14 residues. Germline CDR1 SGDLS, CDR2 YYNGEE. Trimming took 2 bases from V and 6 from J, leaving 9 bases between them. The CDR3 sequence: CASSVGTPNSPLHF. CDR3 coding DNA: TGTGCCAGCAGCGTGGGGACACCTAATTCACCCCTCCACTTT.

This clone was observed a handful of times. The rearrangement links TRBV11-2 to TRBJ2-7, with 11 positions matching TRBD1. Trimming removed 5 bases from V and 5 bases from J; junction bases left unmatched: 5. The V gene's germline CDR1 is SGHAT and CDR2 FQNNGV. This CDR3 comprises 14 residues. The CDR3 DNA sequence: TGTGCCAGCAGCCCGGACAGGGGGCGTCACGAGCAGTACTTC. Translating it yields CASSPDRGRHEQYF.

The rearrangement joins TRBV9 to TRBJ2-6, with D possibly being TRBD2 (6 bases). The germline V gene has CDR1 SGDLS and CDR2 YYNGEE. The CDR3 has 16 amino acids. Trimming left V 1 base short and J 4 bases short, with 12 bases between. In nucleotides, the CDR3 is TGTGCCAGCAGCGTATTGGGGGGTCCGGGGGCCAACGTCCTGACTTTC. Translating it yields CASSVLGGPGANVLTF.

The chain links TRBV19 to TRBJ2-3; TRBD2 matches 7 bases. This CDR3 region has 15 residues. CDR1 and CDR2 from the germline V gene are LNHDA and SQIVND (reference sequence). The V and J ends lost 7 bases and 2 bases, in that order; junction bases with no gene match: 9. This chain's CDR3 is CASTPGGSVTDTQYF. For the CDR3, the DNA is TGTGCCAGTACTCCGGGCGGGAGCGTCACAGATACGCAGTATTTT.

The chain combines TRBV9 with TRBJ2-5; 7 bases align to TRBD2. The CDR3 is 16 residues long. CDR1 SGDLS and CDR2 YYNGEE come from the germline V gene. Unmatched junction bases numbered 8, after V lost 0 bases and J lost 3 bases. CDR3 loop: CASSVGTGLAEETQYF. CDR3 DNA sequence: TGTGCCAGCAGCGTAGGGACGGGGCTAGCGGAAGAGACCCAGTACTTC. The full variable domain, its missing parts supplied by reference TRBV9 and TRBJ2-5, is DSGVTQTPKHLITATGQRVTLRCSPRSGDLSVYWYQQSLDQGLQFLIQYYNGEERAKGNILERFSAQQFPDLHSELNLSSLELGDSALYFCASSVGTGLAEETQYFGPGTRLLVL.

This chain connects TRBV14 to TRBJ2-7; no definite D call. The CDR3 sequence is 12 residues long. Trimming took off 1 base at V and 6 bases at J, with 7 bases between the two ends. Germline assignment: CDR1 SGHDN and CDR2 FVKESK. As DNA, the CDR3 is TGTGCCAGCAGCCAAGCTAGAAGCGAGCAGTACTTC. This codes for CASSQARSEQYF.

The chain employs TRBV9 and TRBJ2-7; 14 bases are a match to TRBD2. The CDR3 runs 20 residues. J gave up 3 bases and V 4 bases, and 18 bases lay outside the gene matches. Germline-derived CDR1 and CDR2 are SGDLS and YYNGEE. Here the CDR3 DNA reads TGTGCCAGCAGCTCGCCGGGCCCCGGGACTAGCGGGAGTGCGGGCTACGAGCAGTACTTC. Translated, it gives CASSSPGPGTSGSAGYEQYF. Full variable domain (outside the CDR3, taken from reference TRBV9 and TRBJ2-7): DSGVTQTPKHLITATGQRVTLRCSPRSGDLSVYWYQQSLDQGLQFLIQYYNGEERAKGNILERFSAQQFPDLHSELNLSSLELGDSALYFCASSSPGPGTSGSAGYEQYFGPGTRLTVT.

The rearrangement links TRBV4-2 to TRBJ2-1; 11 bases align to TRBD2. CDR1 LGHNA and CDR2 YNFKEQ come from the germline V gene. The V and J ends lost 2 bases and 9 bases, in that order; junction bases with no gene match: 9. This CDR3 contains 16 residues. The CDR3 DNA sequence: TGTGCCAGCAGCCAACGACTAGCGGGGCCCGAGGGTGAGCAGTTCTTC. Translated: CASSQRLAGPEGEQFF.

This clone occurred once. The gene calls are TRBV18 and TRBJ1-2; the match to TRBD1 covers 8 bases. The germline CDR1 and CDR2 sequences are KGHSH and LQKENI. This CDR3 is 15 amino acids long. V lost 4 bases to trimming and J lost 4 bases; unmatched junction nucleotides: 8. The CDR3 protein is CASSQGQAGGYGYTF. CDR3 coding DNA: TGTGCCAGCTCACAGGGACAGGCCGGCGGCTATGGCTACACCTTC.

In DNA form, the CDR3 reads TGTGCCAGCAGTTTAAGTAGAACCTACGAGCAGTACTTC. It translates to CASSLSRTYEQYF. This chain links TRBV27 with TRBJ2-7, with D unresolved. Germline V gene lookup returns CDR1 MNHEY and CDR2 SMNVEV (reference sequence). V gave up 2 bases and J gave up 2 bases, with 7 bases separating them. The CDR3 consists of 13 residues.